Sequencing of this T cell receptor beta chain was carried out in a study of radiotherapy plus CTLA-4 blockade in lung cancer. Study-wide points: Clones of tumor-derived TCRs expanded in blood after radiotherapy plus ipilimumab.

Regarding this clone: Antigen specificity is unknown.

CDR1 and CDR2 from the germline V gene are LNHDA and SQIVND (reference sequence). Trimming at V came to 3 bases and at J to 4 bases, leaving 8 bases not matched to a gene. This CDR3 is 15 amino acids long. The method was immunoSEQ multiplex PCR; TCRdb's version includes in-frame clones alone and lacks a portion of them. The sample holds 40,000 to 45,000 clones, 75% seen once. This receptor was obtained from a human donor with non-small cell lung cancer who had stable disease on radiotherapy plus ipilimumab. Source: peripheral blood, taken from a patient treated with radiotherapy plus ipilimumab. The chain recombines TRBV19 with TRBJ2-7; 8 bases line up with TRBD1. The DNA of the CDR3 is TGTGCCAGTAGTATGGGTCCAGGGGGCGGGTACGAGCAGTACTTC. It translates to CASSMGPGGGYEQYF.